This T cell receptor (beta chain) was identified during a study of blood T cell repertoires in COVID-19. Study overall: Samples came from the United States, Italy and Spain, spanning acute and convalescent COVID-19.

This table comes from immunoSEQ multiplex PCR, and its TCRdb copy is limited to in-frame clones, with some not included. Of about 69,000 clones listed, roughly three quarters were seen once; the top ten hold roughly 44%. Trimming took 5 bases from V and 7 from J, leaving 8 bases between them. This CDR3 has 11 amino acids. Germline lookup yields CDR1 SGHVS and CDR2 FNYEAQ. This chain connects TRBV7-6 to TRBJ2-5; no firm D call. The sequenced sample consisted of peripheral blood. The receptor comes from a human donor in a cohort sampled during active COVID-19. The DNA for the CDR3 is TGTGCCAGCAGCCAAATCGGGACCCAGTACTTC. Translated: CASSQIGTQYF.